This TCR beta chain was profiled in a study of blood T cell repertoires in COVID-19. Study in general: Acute and convalescent COVID-19 specimens originated in the United States, Italy and Spain. Nucleic acid was either cDNA or gDNA, and it came from T cells, B-cell-depleted T cells, or PBMCs.

In the original processing: Amplification of reference gene primers was used by the study to estimate nucleated cell counts. Clones were read by immunoSEQ multiplex PCR, and TCRdb kept only the in-frame ones, dropping some. D and trimming come from the DNA, and the V and J calls and clone size come from that table. The sample has under 80,000 clones; around 73% are singletons. The germline CDR1 and CDR2 sequences are GTSNPN and SVGIG (reference sequence). V was clipped by 2 bases and J by 2 bases, with 9 bases between them. This CDR3 is built from 13 residues. V is TRBV30 and J is TRBJ1-1; D is perhaps TRBD1 (5 bases). This sequence originates from a man aged 80 or over with active or convalescent COVID-19. Sequenced sample: peripheral blood. The CDR3 region is CAWSKQENTEAFF. The DNA for the CDR3 is TGTGCCTGGAGTAAACAGGAAAACACTGAAGCTTTCTTT.